The 15 T cell receptor beta chains below were found in one sample sequenced in a study of ipilimumab plus nivolumab after autologous stem cell transplantation (dated by TCRdb to 2020 to 2022). Library prep was done by the immunoSEQ multiplex PCR assay. TCRdb retrieved this table from immuneACCESS and kept in-frame rearrangements only. Not all clones are present; in checked studies, unresolved V genes account for under half, and no reason is known for the remainder. The sample profile shows fewer than 25,000 clones; about four fifths of them were found once. The ten largest clones capture about 6.4% of the sample. The material sequenced was PBMCs, taken in a trial of ipilimumab plus nivolumab as post-transplant consolidation. Receptors originate from a male donor with diffuse large B-cell lymphoma.

The V and J genes are TRBV7-6 and TRBJ2-7; D may be TRBD1 or TRBD2 (6 bases each). Germline CDR1 reads SGHVS; CDR2 reads FNYEAQ. V was cut by 5 bases and J by 5 bases, with 19 bases left in between. CDR3 length equals 15 residues. This CDR3 is CASSRGTGGSNEQYF. The DNA for the CDR3 is TGTGCCAGCAGCCGCGGAACCGGGGGCTCGAACGAGCAGTACTTC.

This chain uses TRBV19 with TRBJ2-4; D is possibly TRBD2 (7 bases). This CDR3 comprises 14 residues. Between the trimmed V and J ends, which lost 8 bases and 10 bases, there was a span of 21 bases. The germline gives CDR1 LNHDA, CDR2 SQIVND (reference sequence). In DNA, the CDR3 is TGTGCCAGTGCCTACGGGGGAGGGGGGAAGATTCAGTACTTC. It translates to CASAYGGGGKIQYF.

This chain joins TRBV9 and TRBJ1-2; D is ambiguous. The V end lost 0 bases, the J end lost 3 bases, and 9 bases lay between the germline ends. The CDR3 totals 14 residues. Germline V gives CDR1 SGDLS, CDR2 YYNGEE. Here the CDR3 reads CASSVAQTDYGYTF. The CDR3 DNA sequence: TGTGCCAGCAGCGTAGCTCAAACAGACTATGGCTACACCTTC.

The chain combines TRBV6-6 with TRBJ1-1; unclear D gene. The CDR3 has 16 residues. Trimming took off 7 bases at V and 0 bases at J, with 18 bases between the two ends. Per germline, CDR1 MNHNY and CDR2 SVGAGI (reference sequence). The CDR3 protein is CASKPENLGMNTEAFF. The CDR3 region has the DNA TGTGCCAGCAAACCCGAGAATCTGGGCATGAACACTGAAGCTTTCTTT.

This clone has a single count. This chain uses TRBV4-3 with TRBJ2-7, with D uncertain. Germline values: CDR1 LGHNA, CDR2 YSLEER. The V end lost 0 bases, the J end lost 2 bases, and 11 bases lay between the germline ends. CDR3 length equals 15 residues. CDR3 DNA: TGCGCCAGCAGCCAAGATCGTCGTGGGACCTACGAGCAGTACTTC. This translates into CASSQDRRGTYEQYF.

The J gene is TRBJ1-5, the V gene TRBV6-6, with D possibly TRBD1 on 5 matching bases. This CDR3 spans 13 amino acids. V was shortened by 6 bases and J by 0 bases, with 6 bases between the two germline ends. Germline assignment: CDR1 MNHNY and CDR2 SVGAGI (reference sequence). The DNA for the CDR3 is TGTGCCAGCAGCAGGGATAGCAATCAGCCCCAGCATTTT. Residues: CASSRDSNQPQHF.

This clone occurred once. This same CDR3 is encoded by further DNA sequences in the sample. The V call is TRBV19, the J call TRBJ1-2, with D uncertain. This CDR3 has 13 residues. Trimming removed 8 bases at V and 2 bases at J, with 12 bases between. Germline V gene sequence: CDR1 LNHDA, CDR2 SQIVND (reference sequence). This chain's CDR3 is CASSREGNYGYTF. In DNA form, the CDR3 reads TGTGCCAGTTCCCGCGAGGGAAACTATGGCTACACCTTC. Full variable domain (remainder filled in from reference TRBV19 and TRBJ1-2): DGGITQSPKYLFRKEGQNVTLSCEQNLNHDAMYWYRQDPGQGLRLIYYSQIVNDFQKGDIAEGYSVSREKKESFPLTVTSAQKNPTAFYLCASSREGNYGYTFGSGTRLTVV.

V gene TRBV7-8 combines with J gene TRBJ2-4; 9 bases are shared with TRBD1. V shed 0 bases, J shed 9 bases, and the junction held 12 bases outside the gene matches. The CDR3 is 17 residues long. Germline loops: CDR1 SGHVS, CDR2 FQNEAQ. The CDR3 DNA reads TGTGCCAGCAGCTTAGCATACACAGGGGGCGCGTTGGCCATTCAGTACTTC. Translation gives CASSLAYTGGALAIQYF.

The chain couples TRBV5-1 to TRBJ1-4; D unclear. Germline V CDR1 and CDR2: SGHRS, YFSETQ. V lost 2 bases to trimming and J lost 6 bases, with 11 bases between them. This CDR3 has 14 residues. This CDR3 reads CASSFSGLYEKLFF. For the CDR3, the DNA is TGCGCCAGCAGCTTTTCCGGACTGTATGAAAAACTGTTTTTT.

The chain links TRBV11-3 to TRBJ2-1; 7 positions agree with TRBD2. Germline trimming cut 3 bases from V and 6 bases from J; bases unmatched to any gene: 8. Germline CDR1 and CDR2: SGHNT and YENEEA. This CDR3 region has 15 residues. This CDR3 reads CASSLAAGSGNEQFF. The CDR3 DNA reads as TGTGCCAGCAGCTTGGCAGCGGGGTCCGGCAATGAGCAGTTCTTC.

The V gene is TRBV4-2, the J gene TRBJ1-1; weak D call: TRBD1 (5 bases). The V and J ends lost 0 bases and 1 base respectively, with 12 bases between them. The length of the CDR3 is 16 residues. Germline V gene sequence: CDR1 LGHNA, CDR2 YNFKEQ. CDR3 bases: TGTGCCAGCAGCCAAGAATGGCAGGGCGGGAACACTGAAGCTTTCTTT. It is translated as CASSQEWQGGNTEAFF.

The chain joins TRBV9 to TRBJ2-3; 9 bases fit TRBD2. The V gene end was trimmed by 4 bases and the J gene end by 6 bases; junction bases not matched to a gene: 12. Germline V gene lookup returns CDR1 SGDLS and CDR2 YYNGEE. The CDR3 has 16 amino acids. The CDR3 bases are TGTGCCAGCAGCCTTGGGCGGGGGGGCAGTGGCGATACGCAGTATTTT. Translating gives CASSLGRGGSGDTQYF.

The CDR3: CASSQDPPAIGLAGGQHEQYF. CDR3 nucleotides: TGCGCCAGCAGCCAAGACCCCCCGGCGATAGGACTAGCGGGGGGGCAACACGAGCAGTACTTC. The chain is built from TRBV4-1 and TRBJ2-7; 15 bases fit TRBD2. The CDR3 consists of 21 residues. The trim removed 0 bases at V and 5 bases at J, leaving 17 bases unmatched. Germline CDR1 and CDR2: MGHRA and YSYEKL.

This clone was detected once. The V call is TRBV11-2, the J call TRBJ1-1, with D possibly matching TRBD1 (6 bases). The germline V gene encodes CDR1 SGHAT and CDR2 FQNNGV. The length of the CDR3 is 15 residues. Trimming took off 3 bases at V and 0 bases at J, with 11 bases between the two ends. The CDR3 sequence is CASSLLGQLNTEAFF. The CDR3 DNA reads as TGTGCCAGCAGCTTGCTCGGACAGCTGAACACTGAAGCTTTCTTT.

The chain combines TRBV27 with TRBJ2-3, with a possible D match to TRBD2 (6 bases). Trimming shortened V by 6 bases and J by 4 bases, and 17 bases separated the two germline ends. CDR1 is MNHEY, CDR2 SMNVEV, per germline (reference sequence). The CDR3 has 15 residues. CDR3 in amino acids: CASSLMRGFSDTQYF. The CDR3, as DNA: TGTGCCAGCAGCCTGATGCGGGGATTCTCAGATACGCAGTATTTT.